Below are 8 T cell receptor beta chains sequenced from a single sample in a study of T cell repertoires in Merkel cell carcinoma. Sequencing was performed with immunoSEQ multiplex PCR; in TCRdb, only in-frame clones are kept and a portion is missing. Among 12,000 to 15,000 clones, approximately 80% were seen once, and the ten largest hold about a sixth. The sequenced material came from tumor tissue. Receptor source: an adult with Merkel cell carcinoma.

The sample holds a few counts of this clone. This chain uses TRBV9 with TRBJ1-1; D gene uncertain. With 0 bases removed from V and 0 bases from J, the gap between germline ends came to 6 bases. Germline loops: CDR1 SGDLS, CDR2 YYNGEE. This CDR3 region has 14 residues. CDR3 region: CASSVDDLNTEAFF. CDR3 coding DNA: TGTGCCAGCAGCGTAGACGACCTGAACACTGAAGCTTTCTTT.

V and J are TRBV28 and TRBJ1-4; no reliable D call. Trimming removed 5 bases from V and 0 bases from J, with 7 bases in between. The CDR3 is 14 residues long. In germline, CDR1 is MDHEN, CDR2 SYDVKM. The DNA for the CDR3 is TGTGCCAGCAGTGGGGTTGCAACTAATGAAAAACTGTTTTTT. Translated: CASSGVATNEKLFF. Full variable domain (outside the CDR3, taken from reference TRBV28 and TRBJ1-4): DVKVTQSSRYLVKRTGEKVFLECVQDMDHENMFWYRQDPGLGLRLIYFSYDVKMKEKGDIPEGYSVSREKKERFSLILESASTNQTSMYLCASSGVATNEKLFFGSGTQLSVL.

The V gene is TRBV27, the J gene TRBJ1-2, with 9 bases matching TRBD1. Germline V gene sequence: CDR1 MNHEY, CDR2 SMNVEV (reference sequence). CDR3 length equals 13 residues. V dropped 6 bases and J dropped 9; count of bases not matched to a gene: 8. The CDR3 loop reads CASSNRDRVSYTF. The CDR3 DNA is TGTGCCAGCAGCAACCGGGACAGGGTTAGCTACACCTTC.

The V gene is TRBV7-2, the J gene TRBJ2-5; either TRBD1 or TRBD2 may supply D (5 bases each). Trimming left V 2 bases short and J 4 bases short, with 20 bases between. Per the germline V gene, CDR1 is SGHTA and CDR2 is FQGNSA. This CDR3 has 17 residues. The CDR3 sequence is CASSLNGVGVLSETQYF. CDR3 sequence (DNA): TGTGCCAGCAGCTTAAACGGAGTGGGGGTTTTGTCAGAGACCCAGTACTTC.

V is TRBV7-9 and J is TRBJ2-7; D not certain. The CDR3 is made up of 14 amino acids. V shed 3 bases and J shed 1 base, with 10 bases lying between them. CDR1 and CDR2 from the germline V gene are SEHNR and FQNEAQ (reference sequence). CDR3 sequence (DNA): TGTGCCAGCAGCTTGAGCTTCGTTTCCTACGAGCAGTACTTC. Protein sequence: CASSLSFVSYEQYF.

J is TRBJ1-3 and V is TRBV15, with TRBD1 matching over 9 bases. The trim removed 10 bases at V and 3 bases at J, leaving 4 bases unmatched. The CDR3 loop spans 13 amino acids. Germline CDR1 reads LNHNV; CDR2 reads YYDKDF (reference sequence). CDR3 region: CAIEDRGGNTIYF. CDR3 nucleotides: TGTGCCATAGAGGACAGGGGTGGAAACACCATATATTTT.

V is TRBV6-5 and J is TRBJ1-6; 10 bases line up with TRBD1. The CDR3 covers 14 residues. Trimming took 7 bases from V and 7 from J; bases not matched to a gene: 4. Germline V gene lookup returns CDR1 MNHEY and CDR2 SVGAGI. The CDR3 sequence: CASTVGQGNSPLHF. The CDR3 DNA is TGTGCCAGCACCGTGGGACAGGGGAATTCACCCCTCCACTTT.

The CDR3 nucleotides are TGCGCCAGCAGCTGGGATAGAGGGACGGTGGGAAACACCATATATTTT. Amino acids: CASSWDRGTVGNTIYF. The chain is built from TRBV5-1 and TRBJ1-3; tentative D call: TRBD1 (5 bases). Trimming removed 3 bases at V and 4 bases at J, with 17 bases between. Germline V gene data show CDR1 as SGHRS and CDR2 as YFSETQ. There are 16 residues in the CDR3.